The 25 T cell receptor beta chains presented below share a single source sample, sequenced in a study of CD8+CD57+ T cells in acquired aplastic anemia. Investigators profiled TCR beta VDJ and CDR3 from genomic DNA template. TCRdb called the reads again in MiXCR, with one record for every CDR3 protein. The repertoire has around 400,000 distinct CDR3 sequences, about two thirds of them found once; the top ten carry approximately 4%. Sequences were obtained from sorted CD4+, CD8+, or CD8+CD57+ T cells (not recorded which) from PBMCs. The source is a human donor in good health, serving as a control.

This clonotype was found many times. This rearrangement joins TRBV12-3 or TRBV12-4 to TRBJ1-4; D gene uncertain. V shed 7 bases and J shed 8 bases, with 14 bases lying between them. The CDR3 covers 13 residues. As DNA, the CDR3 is TGTGCCAGCACCTTGGGCCATGGAGAAAAACTGTTTTTT. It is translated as CASTLGHGEKLFF.

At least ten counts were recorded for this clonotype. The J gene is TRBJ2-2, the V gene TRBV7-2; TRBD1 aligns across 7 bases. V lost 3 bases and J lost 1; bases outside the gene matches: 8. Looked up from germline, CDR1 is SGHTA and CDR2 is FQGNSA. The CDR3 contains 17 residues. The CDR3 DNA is TGTGCCAGCAGCTTCTATCCCGGGACAGTGAACACCGGGGAGCTGTTTTTT. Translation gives CASSFYPGTVNTGELFF. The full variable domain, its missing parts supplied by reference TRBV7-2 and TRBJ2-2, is GAGVSQSPSNKVTEKGKDVELRCDPISGHTALYWYRQSLGQGLEFLIYFQGNSAPDKSGLPSDRFSAERTGGSVSTLTIQRTQQEDSAVYLCASSFYPGTVNTGELFFGEGSRLTVL.

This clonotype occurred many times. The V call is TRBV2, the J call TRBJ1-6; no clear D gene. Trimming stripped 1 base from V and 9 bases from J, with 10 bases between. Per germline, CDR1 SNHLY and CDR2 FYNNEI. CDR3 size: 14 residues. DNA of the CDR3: TGTGCCAGCAGTGAAGGGTCCTTAGGTTCACCCCTCCACTTT. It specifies CASSEGSLGSPLHF. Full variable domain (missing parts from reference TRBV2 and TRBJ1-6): EPEVTQTPSHQVTQMGQEVILRCVPISNHLYFYWYRQILGQKVEFLVSFYNNEISEKSEIFDDQFSVERPDGSNFTLKIRSTKLEDSAMYFCASSEGSLGSPLHFGNGTRLTVT.

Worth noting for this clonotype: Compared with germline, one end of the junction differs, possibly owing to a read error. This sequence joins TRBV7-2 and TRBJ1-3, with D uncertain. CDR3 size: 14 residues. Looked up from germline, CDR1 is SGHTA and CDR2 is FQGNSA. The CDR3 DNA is TGTGCCAGCAGCTCCGAGGCTGCCGGAAACACCATATGTTTT. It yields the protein CASSSEAAGNTICF.

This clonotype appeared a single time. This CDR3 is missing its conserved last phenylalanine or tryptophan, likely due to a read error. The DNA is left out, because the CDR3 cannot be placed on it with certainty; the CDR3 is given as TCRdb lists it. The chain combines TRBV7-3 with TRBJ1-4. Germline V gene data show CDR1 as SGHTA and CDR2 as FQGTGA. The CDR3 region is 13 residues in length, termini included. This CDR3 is CASSLGRGEKLCI.

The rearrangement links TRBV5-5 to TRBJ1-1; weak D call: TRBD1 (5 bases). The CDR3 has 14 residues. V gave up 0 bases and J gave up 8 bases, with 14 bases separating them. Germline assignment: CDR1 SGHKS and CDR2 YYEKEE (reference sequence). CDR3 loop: CASSLGDGQLEAFF. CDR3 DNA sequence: TGTGCCAGCAGCTTGGGGGACGGCCAACTGGAAGCTTTCTTT.

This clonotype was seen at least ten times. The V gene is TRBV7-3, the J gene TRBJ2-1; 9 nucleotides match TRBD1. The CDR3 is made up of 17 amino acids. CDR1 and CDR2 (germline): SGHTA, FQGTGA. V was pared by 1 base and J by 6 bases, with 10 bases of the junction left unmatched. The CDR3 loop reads CASSLMTGQGPLNEQFF. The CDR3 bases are TGTGCCAGCAGCTTAATGACGGGACAGGGACCTCTCAATGAGCAGTTCTTC.

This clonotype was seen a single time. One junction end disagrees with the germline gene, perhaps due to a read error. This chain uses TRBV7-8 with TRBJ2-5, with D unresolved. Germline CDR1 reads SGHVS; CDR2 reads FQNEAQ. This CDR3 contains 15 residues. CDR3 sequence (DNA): TGTGCCAGCAGCTTGGCTGGTGAATCACAAGCGACCCAGTACTTC. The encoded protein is CASSLAGESQATQYF.

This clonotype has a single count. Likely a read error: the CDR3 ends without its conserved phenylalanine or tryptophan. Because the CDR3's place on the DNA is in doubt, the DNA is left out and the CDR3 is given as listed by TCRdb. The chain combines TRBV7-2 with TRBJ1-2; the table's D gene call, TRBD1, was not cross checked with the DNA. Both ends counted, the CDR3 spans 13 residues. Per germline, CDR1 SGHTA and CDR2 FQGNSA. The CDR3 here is CASSPNGQHNSPL.

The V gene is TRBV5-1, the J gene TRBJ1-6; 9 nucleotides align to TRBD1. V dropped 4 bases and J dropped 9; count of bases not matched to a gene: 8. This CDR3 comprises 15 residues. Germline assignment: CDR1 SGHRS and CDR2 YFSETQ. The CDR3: CASSQGQGEGSPLHF. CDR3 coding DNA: TGCGCCAGCAGCCAGGGACAGGGCGAGGGTTCACCCCTCCACTTT. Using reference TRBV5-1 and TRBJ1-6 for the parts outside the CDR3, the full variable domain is KAGVTQTPRYLIKTRGQQVTLSCSPISGHRSVSWYQQTPGQGLQFLFEYFSETQRNKGNFPGRFSGRQFSNSRSEMNVSTLELGDSALYLCASSQGQGEGSPLHFGNGTRLTVT.

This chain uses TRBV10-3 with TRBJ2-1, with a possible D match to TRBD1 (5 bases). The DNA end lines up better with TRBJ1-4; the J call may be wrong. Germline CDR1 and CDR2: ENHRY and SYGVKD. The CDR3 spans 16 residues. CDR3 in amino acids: CAISESGGFSWEKLFF. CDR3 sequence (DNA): TGTGCCATCAGTGAGTCGGGGGGATTCAGCTGGGAGAAACTGTTTTTT.

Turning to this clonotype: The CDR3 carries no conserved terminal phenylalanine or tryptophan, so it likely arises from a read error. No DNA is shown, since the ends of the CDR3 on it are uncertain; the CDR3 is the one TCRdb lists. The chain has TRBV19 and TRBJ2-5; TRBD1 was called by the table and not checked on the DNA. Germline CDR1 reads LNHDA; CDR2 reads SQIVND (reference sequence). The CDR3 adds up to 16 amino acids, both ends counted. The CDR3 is CASSFPQGGQYFGPDI.

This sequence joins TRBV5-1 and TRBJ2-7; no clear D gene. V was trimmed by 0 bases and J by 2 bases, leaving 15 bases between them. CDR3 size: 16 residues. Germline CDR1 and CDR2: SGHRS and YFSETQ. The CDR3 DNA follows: TGCGCCAGCAGCTTGGGGCAGGCTAATTCCACCTACGAGCAGTACTTC. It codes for CASSLGQANSTYEQYF.

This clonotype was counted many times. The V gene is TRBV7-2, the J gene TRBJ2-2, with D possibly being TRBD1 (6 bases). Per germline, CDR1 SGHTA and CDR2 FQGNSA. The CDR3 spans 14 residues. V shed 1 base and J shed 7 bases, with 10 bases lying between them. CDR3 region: CASSLGTGLGELFF. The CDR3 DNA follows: TGTGCCAGCAGCTTAGGCACAGGGCTCGGGGAGCTGTTTTTT.

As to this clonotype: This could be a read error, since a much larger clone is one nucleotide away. CDR3 bases: TGTGCCAGCAGTTGGGCGGAGGGAGACAATGAGCAGTTCTTC. Protein: CASSWAEGDNEQFF. The chain has TRBV6-6 and TRBJ2-1; D may be TRBD2 (6 bases). Germline V gene sequence: CDR1 MNHNY, CDR2 SVGAGI (reference sequence). Trimming stripped 4 bases from V and 5 bases from J, with 12 bases between. The CDR3 has 14 amino acids.

CDR3 region: CSASGLGGTDTQYF. Here the CDR3 DNA reads TGCAGTGCTAGTGGACTAGGGGGCACAGATACGCAGTATTTT. V and J are TRBV20-1 and TRBJ2-3; 7 bases are shared with TRBD2. Germline trimming cut 3 bases from V and 1 base from J; bases unmatched to any gene: 4. Looked up from germline, CDR1 is DFQATT and CDR2 is SNEGSKA (reference sequence). The CDR3 runs 14 residues.

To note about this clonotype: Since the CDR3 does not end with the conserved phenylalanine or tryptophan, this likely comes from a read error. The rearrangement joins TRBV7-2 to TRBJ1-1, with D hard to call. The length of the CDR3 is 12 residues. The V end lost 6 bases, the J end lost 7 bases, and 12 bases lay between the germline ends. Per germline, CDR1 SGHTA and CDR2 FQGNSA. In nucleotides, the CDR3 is TGTGCCAGCAGTACCCCAGGCCTTGAAGCTTTCTTG. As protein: CASSTPGLEAFL.

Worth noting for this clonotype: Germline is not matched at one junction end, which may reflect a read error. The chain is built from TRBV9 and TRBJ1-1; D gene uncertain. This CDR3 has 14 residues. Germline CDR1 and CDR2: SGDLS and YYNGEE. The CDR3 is CASSSGAGGTEAIF. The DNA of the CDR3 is TGTGCCAGCAGCTCGGGCGCGGGTGGCACTGAAGCTATCTTT.

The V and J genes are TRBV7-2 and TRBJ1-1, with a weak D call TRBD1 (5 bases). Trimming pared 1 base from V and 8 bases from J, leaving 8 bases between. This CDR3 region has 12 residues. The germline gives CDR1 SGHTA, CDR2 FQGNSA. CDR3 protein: CASSLEGREAFF. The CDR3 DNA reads TGTGCCAGCAGCTTAGAGGGGAGGGAAGCTTTCTTT.

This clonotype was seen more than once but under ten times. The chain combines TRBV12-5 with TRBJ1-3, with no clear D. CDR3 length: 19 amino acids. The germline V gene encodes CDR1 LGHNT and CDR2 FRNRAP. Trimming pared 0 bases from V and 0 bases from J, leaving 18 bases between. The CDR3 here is CASGLVLVPTTISGNTIYF. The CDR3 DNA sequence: TGTGCTAGTGGTTTGGTACTGGTGCCGACAACAATCTCTGGAAACACCATATATTTT.

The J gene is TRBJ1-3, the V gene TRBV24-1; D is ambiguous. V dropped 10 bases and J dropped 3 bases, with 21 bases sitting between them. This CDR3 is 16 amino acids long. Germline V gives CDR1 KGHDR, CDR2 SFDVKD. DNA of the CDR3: TGTGCCACTACTGCTGGGGATATGGGTGATGGAAACACCATATATTTT. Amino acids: CATTAGDMGDGNTIYF.

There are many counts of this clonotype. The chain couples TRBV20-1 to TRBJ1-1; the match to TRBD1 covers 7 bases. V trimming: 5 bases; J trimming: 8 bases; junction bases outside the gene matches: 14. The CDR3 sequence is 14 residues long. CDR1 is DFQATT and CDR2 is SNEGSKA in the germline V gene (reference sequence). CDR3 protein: CSASSPGGLGEAFF. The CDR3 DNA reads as TGCAGTGCTTCCTCCCCAGGGGGTCTGGGGGAAGCTTTCTTT.

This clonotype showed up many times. The CDR3 loop reads CSARGGTADTQYF. CDR3 bases: TGCAGTGCCAGGGGGGGTACCGCAGATACGCAGTATTTT. The J gene is TRBJ2-3, the V gene TRBV20-1, with D perhaps being TRBD1 or TRBD2 (7 bases each). Germline lookup yields CDR1 DFQATT and CDR2 SNEGSKA (reference sequence). The ends were cut back, 6 bases at V and 4 bases at J, with 14 bases in the middle. CDR3 length: 13 residues.

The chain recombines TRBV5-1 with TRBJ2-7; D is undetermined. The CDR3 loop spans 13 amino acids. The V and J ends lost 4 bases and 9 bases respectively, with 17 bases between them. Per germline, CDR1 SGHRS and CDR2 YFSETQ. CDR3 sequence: CASSLVQLNTQYF. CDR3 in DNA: TGCGCCAGCAGCCTAGTCCAACTAAACACGCAGTACTTC.

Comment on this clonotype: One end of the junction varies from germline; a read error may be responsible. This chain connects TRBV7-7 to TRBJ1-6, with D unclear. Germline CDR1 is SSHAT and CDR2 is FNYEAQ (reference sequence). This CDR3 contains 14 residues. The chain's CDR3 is CASSCGRGLISPSF. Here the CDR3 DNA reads TGTGCTAGCAGCTGTGGACGGGGATTAATCAGCCCCAGCTTT.